These 24 T cell receptor beta chains originate from one sample sequenced in a study of metastatic and nonmetastatic thyroid tumors. MiXCR re-clonotyped the PCR reads for TCRdb. This table has around 42,000 clones, 9% to 14% appearing once. No treatment of any kind had been given to any patient before thyroid surgery. Material: blood. Every receptor here comes from a male donor with papillary thyroid cancer or a benign thyroid nodule (not recorded which). Some clones in this sample may be carry-over from other donors' samples.

The genes are TRBV11-2 and TRBJ2-1; 9 bases match TRBD2. The V gene end was trimmed by 1 base and the J gene end by 4 bases; junction bases not matched to a gene: 2. This CDR3 has 15 amino acids. Germline V CDR1 and CDR2: SGHAT, FQNNGV. For the CDR3, the DNA is TGTGCCAGCAGCTTAGGGACTAGCGCTTACAATGAGCAGTTCTTC. This gives the protein CASSLGTSAYNEQFF.

This clone rates as medium-sized. The chain joins TRBV6-1 to TRBJ1-6; D is undetermined. The germline V and J ends were trimmed by 3 bases and 9 bases, with 6 bases remaining between them. CDR1 MNHNS and CDR2 SASEGT come from the germline V gene. This CDR3 has 12 amino acids. In nucleotides, the CDR3 is TGTGCCAGCAGTGAGGGAAGTTCACCCCTCCACTTT. Protein product: CASSEGSSPLHF.

The chain has TRBV6-5 and TRBJ2-7; 11 bases agree with TRBD1. The CDR3 is 14 amino acids. In germline, CDR1 is MNHEY, CDR2 SVGAGI. Trimming at V came to 3 bases and at J to 5 bases, leaving 3 bases not matched to a gene. The DNA for the CDR3 is TGTGCCAGCAGTTATGGACAGGGGGCCGACGAGCAGTACTTC. Residues: CASSYGQGADEQYF.

This clone was recorded many times. This chain uses TRBV2 with TRBJ2-3; 8 bases are shared with TRBD2. CDR3 length: 16 residues. J was trimmed by 2 bases and V by 0 bases; bases with no gene match: 4. The germline gives CDR1 SNHLY, CDR2 FYNNEI. CDR3 loop: CASSEAGTRYTDTQYF. The CDR3 nucleotides are TGTGCCAGCAGTGAAGCCGGGACTAGGTACACAGATACGCAGTATTTT.

This clone has at least ten counts. The chain carries TRBV7-2 and TRBJ1-1; no clear D. Between the trimmed V and J ends, which lost 5 bases and 1 base, there was a span of 11 bases. The V gene's germline CDR1 is SGHTA and CDR2 FQGNSA. This CDR3 spans 14 amino acids. In DNA, the CDR3 is TGTGCCAGCAGCCCCCAGGACGCGAACACTGAAGCTTTCTTT. This encodes CASSPQDANTEAFF.

This clone was seen a handful of times. CDR3: CASSRGGLAALSSTDTQYF. Written as DNA, the CDR3 is TGCGCCAGCAGCCGCGGGGGACTAGCGGCTCTATCTAGCACAGATACGCAGTATTTT. The V and J genes are TRBV4-1 and TRBJ2-3; 11 bases line up with TRBD2. V gave up 4 bases and J gave up 0 bases; unmatched junction bases: 12. Germline V gene lookup returns CDR1 MGHRA and CDR2 YSYEKL. The CDR3 runs 19 residues.

A remark on this clone: One base away lies a much larger clone, so this may be a sequencing read error. This sample also contains other DNA sequences that code for the same CDR3. The chain carries TRBV20-1 and TRBJ1-1, with 7 bases fitting TRBD1. Looked up from germline, CDR1 is DFQATT and CDR2 is SNEGSKA (reference sequence). The CDR3 spans 13 residues. CDR3 sequence (DNA): TGCAGGCCAGCACAGGGGCTTGGGGTCGAAGCTTTCTTT. Its translation: CRPAQGLGVEAFF.

This clone was seen many times. The chain has TRBV27 and TRBJ2-7, with D possibly TRBD2 on 7 matching bases. Between the trimmed V and J ends, which lost 5 bases and 4 bases, there was a span of 18 bases. The CDR3 consists of 15 residues. Germline V lookup: CDR1 MNHEY, CDR2 SMNVEV (reference sequence). Here the CDR3 DNA reads TGTGCCAGCAGTCCTGGGGGCGGGAGAGTATACGAGCAGTACTTC. This translates into CASSPGGGRVYEQYF.

J is TRBJ2-5 and V is TRBV18; possible D gene TRBD2, 6 bases. The CDR3 contains 13 residues. V lost 6 bases to trimming and J lost 2 bases, with 10 bases between them. Germline CDR1 KGHSH, CDR2 LQKENI. The CDR3: CASSRGVQETQYF. As DNA, the CDR3 is TGTGCCAGCTCTCGCGGGGTACAAGAGACCCAGTACTTC.

Regarding this clone: Just one base apart from a much larger clone, this may be a read error. The chain joins TRBV4-1 to TRBJ1-2; D perhaps matches TRBD1 (6 bases). Per germline, CDR1 MGHRA and CDR2 YSYEKL. This CDR3 contains 16 residues. V was shortened by 4 bases and J by 6 bases, with 21 bases between the two germline ends. The DNA of the CDR3 is TGCGCCAGCAGCCCCGGGACGTACAGGGTAGATAATGGCTACACCTTC. Translating it yields CASSPGTYRVDNGYTF.

In its sample, this clone was seen many times. The rearrangement uses TRBV6-1 and TRBJ2-5; the match to TRBD1 covers 8 bases. This CDR3 is 14 amino acids long. The germline V gene has CDR1 MNHNS and CDR2 SASEGT. After removal of 6 bases from V and 3 bases from J, the junction contained 6 bases not matched to a gene. The CDR3 nucleotides read TGTGCCAGCAGAAGGTGGGGACAGGAAGAGACCCAGTACTTC. Amino acids: CASRRWGQEETQYF.

Comments on this clone: A much larger clone differs by one base, so this may be a read error. This sample includes further DNA sequences coding for the same CDR3. The chain employs TRBV3-1 and TRBJ2-7, with 7 bases lining up with TRBD2. The germline CDR1 and CDR2 sequences are LGHDT and YNNKEL (reference sequence). This CDR3 has 16 amino acids. V gave up 4 bases and J gave up 3 bases; unmatched junction bases: 12. The CDR3 spells CASSLGLGAGNYEQYF. Written as DNA, the CDR3 is TGTGCCAGCAGCCTGGGTCTGGGAGCGGGGAACTACGAGCAGTACTTC.

The V gene is TRBV4-1, the J gene TRBJ2-1; either TRBD1 or TRBD2 may fit D (7 bases each). This CDR3 is 16 amino acids long. Germline CDR1 is MGHRA and CDR2 is YSYEKL. Trimming cost V 0 bases and J 15 bases, with 24 bases left between them. This CDR3 is CASSQDQGLSGPGGFF. The CDR3 nucleotides are TGCGCCAGCAGCCAAGATCAGGGACTATCGGGCCCAGGGGGGTTCTTC.

This chain uses TRBV18 with TRBJ2-3; D is possibly TRBD1 (6 bases). This CDR3 region has 14 residues. Trimming pared 6 bases from V and 3 bases from J, leaving 13 bases between. Per germline, CDR1 KGHSH and CDR2 LQKENI. CDR3 nucleotide sequence: TGTGCCAGCTCCTTGTCCAGGGGAACAGATACGCAGTATTTT. Translating gives CASSLSRGTDTQYF.

This clone qualifies as medium-sized (0.01 to 0.1%). The chain links TRBV20-1 to TRBJ2-7, with TRBD2 matching 8 bases. The germline V gene encodes CDR1 DFQATT and CDR2 SNEGSKA (reference sequence). Germline trimming cut 5 bases from V and 7 bases from J; bases unmatched to any gene: 10. CDR3 length: 13 amino acids. The CDR3 loop reads CSAAPGTRGEQYF. CDR3 DNA: TGCAGTGCTGCCCCCGGGACTAGAGGGGAGCAGTACTTC.

This clone was recorded once. The chain recombines TRBV11-2 with TRBJ2-1; tentatively, D is TRBD1 (5 bases). Deletions cut 1 base from V and 6 bases from J, with 22 bases between. Germline assignment: CDR1 SGHAT and CDR2 FQNNGV. This CDR3 has 18 residues. The CDR3 DNA reads as TGTGCCAGCAGCTTAGTGTGGGCACTAAAGGGGTTAGGCAATGAGCAGTTCTTC. It specifies CASSLVWALKGLGNEQFF.

This clone was seen ten or more times. The genes are TRBV20-1 and TRBJ1-1, with no clear D. CDR3 length: 9 residues. Trimming cost V 7 bases and J 0 bases, with 0 bases left between them. Germline V CDR1 and CDR2: DFQATT, SNEGSKA (reference sequence). The CDR3 region is CSVNTEAFF. CDR3 sequence (DNA): TGCAGTGTGAACACTGAAGCTTTCTTT.

Worth noting for this clone: A read error may be the cause here, since a much bigger clone is one base away. The chain joins TRBV4-2 to TRBJ2-3; no definite D call. The CDR3 is made up of 16 amino acids. CDR1 and CDR2 (germline): LGHNA, YNFKEQ. This CDR3 reads CASPDAITHRTDSQYF. The CDR3 coding sequence is TGTGCCAGCCCGGACGCTATCACGCATCGCACAGATTCGCAGTATTTT.

This clone has ten or more counts. The rearrangement uses TRBV7-2 and TRBJ2-1, with 14 nucleotides matching TRBD2. The germline gives CDR1 SGHTA, CDR2 FQGNSA. V dropped 5 bases and J dropped 7; count of bases not matched to a gene: 7. The CDR3 runs 16 residues. CDR3 region: CASSPRGTSGSNEQFF. The CDR3 DNA reads TGTGCCAGCAGCCCAAGGGGGACTAGCGGGAGTAATGAGCAGTTCTTC.

This clone was recorded at least ten times. This sample also contains other DNA sequences that code for the same CDR3. The V gene is TRBV18, the J gene TRBJ2-7, with D hard to call. The CDR3 sequence is 13 residues long. Germline values: CDR1 KGHSH, CDR2 LQKENI. Trimming shortened V by 5 bases and J by 0 bases, and 8 bases separated the two germline ends. The CDR3 sequence: CASSARSSYEQYF. In DNA form, the CDR3 reads TGTGCCAGCTCAGCGCGGTCCTCCTACGAGCAGTACTTC.

This clone was picked up many times. The chain recombines TRBV4-1 with TRBJ2-3, with a tentative D call TRBD2 (5 bases). Deletions cut 1 base from V and 1 base from J, with 15 bases between. The CDR3 runs 17 residues. Germline V gene lookup returns CDR1 MGHRA and CDR2 YSYEKL. The chain's CDR3 is CASSQVGLGQGTDTQYF. CDR3 DNA: TGCGCCAGCAGCCAAGTTGGACTCGGCCAGGGCACAGATACGCAGTATTTT.

Judged by abundance, this clone is medium-sized. The chain carries TRBV27 and TRBJ2-7; D may be TRBD1 (5 bases). Trimming stripped 0 bases from V and 3 bases from J, with 12 bases between. Per the germline V gene, CDR1 is MNHEY and CDR2 is SMNVEV (reference sequence). There are 15 residues in the CDR3. The CDR3 loop is CASSLSRGLHYEQYF. CDR3 bases: TGTGCCAGCAGTTTATCTAGGGGTCTCCACTACGAGCAGTACTTC.

About this clone itself: This clone may be a read error of a much larger clone one base away. The genes are TRBV4-1 and TRBJ2-7; no clear D gene. CDR1 MGHRA and CDR2 YSYEKL come from the germline V gene. CDR3 length equals 14 residues. With 5 bases removed from V and 1 base from J, the gap between germline ends came to 12 bases. The CDR3 is CASSMGLRSYEQYF. CDR3 DNA sequence: TGCGCCAGCAGCATGGGCCTTCGGTCCTACGAGCAGTACTTC.

This clone was detected a few times. An end of the junction differs from the germline gene, which may be a read error. The chain recombines TRBV6-2 or TRBV6-3 with TRBJ2-7; 8 bases line up with TRBD2. Germline-derived CDR1 and CDR2 are MNHEY and SVGEGT. The CDR3 is 18 amino acids. The chain's CDR3 is CASSYSIKKSGGYYDQYF. The DNA for the CDR3 is TGTGCCAGCAGTTACTCGATTAAGAAGAGCGGGGGTTACTACGATCAGTACTTC.